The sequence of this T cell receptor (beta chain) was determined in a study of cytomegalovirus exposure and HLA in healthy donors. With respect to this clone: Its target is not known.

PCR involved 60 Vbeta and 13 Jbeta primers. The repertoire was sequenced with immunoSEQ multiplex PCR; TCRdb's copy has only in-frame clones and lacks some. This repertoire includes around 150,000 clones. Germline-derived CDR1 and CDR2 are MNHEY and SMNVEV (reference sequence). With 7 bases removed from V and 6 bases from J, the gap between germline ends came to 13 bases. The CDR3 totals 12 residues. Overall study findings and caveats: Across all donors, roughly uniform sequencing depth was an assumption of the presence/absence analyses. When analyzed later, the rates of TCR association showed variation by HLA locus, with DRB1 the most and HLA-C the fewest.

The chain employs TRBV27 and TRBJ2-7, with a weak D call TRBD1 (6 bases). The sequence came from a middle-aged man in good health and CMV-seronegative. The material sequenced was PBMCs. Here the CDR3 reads CASKSQGREQYF. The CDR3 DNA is TGTGCCAGCAAATCCCAGGGGCGCGAGCAGTACTTC.